This is a list of T cell receptor beta chains from one sample in a study of blood T cell repertoires in COVID-19. Profiled with immunoSEQ multiplex PCR; TCRdb holds only in-frame clones, not every one. This table has more than 85,000 clones, roughly 80% appearing once. The sample taken for sequencing was peripheral blood. The receptors originated from a human donor in a cohort sampled during active COVID-19. Each CDR3 is given with its conserved first and last residue.

v_gene	CDR3aa
TRBV28	CASSLTRGGKETQYF
TRBV2	CASSDGYQPAKNIQYF
TRBV7-3	CASSPDRGQPQHF
TRBV6-4	CASSERTGIYGYTF
TRBV15	CATSRSGQGWDQPQHF
TRBV2	CASSGTASRQSYNEQFF
TRBV6-6	CASRPRGGNQPQHF
TRBV28	CASNVHNEQYF
TRBV15	CATSRDPLAGEQYF
TRBV9	CASSPLWGGSDTQYF
TRBV7-3	CASSLNLPELVTEAFF
TRBV2	CASSGTGGWANEKLFF
TRBV27	CASSLFPGPPGRGTEAFF
TRBV2	CASSGDRGQYNEQFF
TRBV19	CASSTGYEQYF
TRBV15	CATSRRDSNQPQHF
TRBV19	CASSFASGKETQYF
TRBV28	CASSFYGGGTEAFF
TRBV6-5	CASRTSTYEQYF
TRBV4-1	CASSQDRQVSSHTEAFF
TRBV3-1/TRBV3-2	CASSQGQSHNTEAFF
TRBV10-3	CAISEGDIQYF
TRBV18	CASSPNLPGLAKETQYF
TRBV5-1	CASSLGHRETGELFF
TRBV5-6	CASSPGRARTFF
TRBV6-5	CASSYSIQGTTEAFF
TRBV19	CASSDGQGNTETQYF
TRBV5-6	CASSLGQQETQYF
TRBV5-3	CATTRQGRNQPQHF
TRBV7-8	CASSPRSGRVETQYF
TRBV6-1	CASSEAFISEAFF
TRBV6-5	CASSRTGTIYEQYF
TRBV29-1	CSVDGTGGAYEQYF
TRBV3-1/TRBV3-2	CASSQETGILRQPQHF
TRBV18	CASSPRTVGGFEKLFF
TRBV5-1	CASSFFGTGYEQYF
TRBV2	CASSPQNTEAFF
TRBV6-6	CASLVGRDQPQHF
TRBV7-3	CASSLPGSGANVLTF
TRBV29-1	CSVSTSGGAFEQFF
TRBV4-3	CASSQGANQPQHF
TRBV5-1	CASSLAPGSWGGELFF
TRBV7-2	CASSGQGLNTEAFF
TRBV19	CASSIPTGSRSPLHF
TRBV7-6	CASSLGDSSSYEQYF
TRBV28	CASSLVAGVHEQFF
TRBV7-3	CASSFNGGAYEQYF
TRBV5-5	CASSFQTVSYEQYF
TRBV3-1/TRBV3-2	CASSPDRGVFTPLHF
TRBV7-2	CASSPTVNTGELFF
TRBV15	CATSRGRDRGAEQFF
TRBV3-1/TRBV3-2	CASSQAGQGARDTQYF
TRBV3-1/TRBV3-2	CASRKTSGNTGELFF
TRBV15	CATSRDLAVSQETQYF